The entry below gives a single TCR beta chain sequence along with its context. As yet, its antigen is unknown. These data come from a study of spatial heterogeneity in lung cancer. General study findings and limits: Follow-up blood showed ubiquitous expanded tumor TCRs less than blood at resection did.

Individually, TCR cDNA molecules were each labelled with a unique molecular identifier. TCRdb re-called the 5' RACE reads with MiXCR, one entry per CDR3 protein. The sample lists some 85,000 distinct CDR3 sequences; around 21% were seen once. J was trimmed by 4 bases and V by 7 bases; bases with no gene match: 3. The CDR3 length is 12 residues. The V gene's germline CDR1 is MNHEY and CDR2 SVGEGT. Time point reported: sample taken at primary tumor resection. Sequencing was performed on whole RNA extracted from tumor and nontumor lung tissue, or from frozen PBMC, and the material was left unsorted. The input for sequencing was PBMCs, taken at surgery. This receptor was obtained from a male donor with early-stage non-small cell lung cancer. The rearrangement links TRBV6-2 or TRBV6-3 to TRBJ1-2, with TRBD1 matching over 7 bases. The CDR3 DNA follows: TGTGCCAGCAACGACAGGGCCTATGGCTACACCTTC. It is translated as CASNDRAYGYTF.